Below are 13 T cell receptor beta chains sequenced from a single sample in a study of graft-versus-host responses after intestinal transplantation. No antigen has been identified for these receptors. Using immunoSEQ multiplex PCR, the repertoire was profiled, and TCRdb retains in-frame clones only, with some absent. The sample carries 80,000 to 100,000 clones, around 92% recorded once. The sample here was unstimulated CD4+ T cells sorted from spleen or lymph node cells, taken before transplant. These receptors were taken from a human donor who was the organ donor for an intestinal transplant.

The genes are TRBV19 and TRBJ2-7; 7 bases match TRBD1. CDR1 is LNHDA, CDR2 SQIVND, per germline (reference sequence). The CDR3 contains 13 residues. The V gene end was trimmed by 5 bases and the J gene end by 2 bases; junction bases not matched to a gene: 3. The CDR3 reads CASSRDSTYEQYF. DNA for the CDR3: TGTGCCAGTAGTCGGGACAGCACCTACGAGCAGTACTTC.

The chain has TRBV5-5 and TRBJ1-5; 7 nucleotides agree with TRBD1. Per the germline V gene, CDR1 is SGHKS and CDR2 is YYEKEE (reference sequence). CDR3 length equals 17 residues. Trimming took 1 base from V and 3 from J; bases not matched to a gene: 10. The CDR3 DNA follows: TGTGCCAGCAGCTTGTGGGGCACAGGGGCTTTCAATCAGCCCCAGCATTTT. Translating it yields CASSLWGTGAFNQPQHF. Supplemented by reference TRBV5-5 and TRBJ1-5, the full variable domain reads DAGVTQSPTHLIKTRGQQVTLRCSPISGHKSVSWYQQVLGQGPQFIFQYYEKEERGRGNFPDRFSARQFPNYSSELNVNALLLGDSALYLCASSLWGTGAFNQPQHFGDGTRLSIL.

J is TRBJ1-5 and V is TRBV27; D unresolved. Trimming shortened V by 3 bases and J by 0 bases, and 6 bases separated the two germline ends. The length of the CDR3 is 14 residues. Per germline, CDR1 MNHEY and CDR2 SMNVEV (reference sequence). The CDR3 protein is CASSLQSSNQPQHF. CDR3 DNA sequence: TGTGCCAGCAGTTTGCAGTCTAGCAATCAGCCCCAGCATTTT.

The chain's CDR3 is CAWSAGQGIMSNQPQHF. DNA for the CDR3: TGTGCCTGGAGTGCCGGACAGGGCATTATGAGCAATCAGCCCCAGCATTTT. The chain recombines TRBV30 with TRBJ1-5; TRBD1 aligns across 8 bases. V was pared by 1 base and J by 1 base, with 9 bases of the junction left unmatched. Germline values: CDR1 GTSNPN, CDR2 SVGIG (reference sequence). This CDR3 region has 17 residues.

This chain links TRBV7-9 with TRBJ2-7; TRBD1 aligns across 7 bases. Trimming removed 5 bases from V and 2 bases from J; junction bases left unmatched: 6. The CDR3 extends over 14 amino acids. In germline, CDR1 is SEHNR, CDR2 FQNEAQ (reference sequence). The CDR3 region is CASSRDRAPYEQYF. The CDR3, as DNA: TGTGCCAGCAGCCGTGACAGGGCGCCCTACGAGCAGTACTTC.

This rearrangement joins TRBV7-2 to TRBJ1-3; D unclear. V gave up 2 bases and J gave up 2 bases, with 10 bases separating them. This CDR3 is 15 amino acids long. Germline-derived CDR1 and CDR2 are SGHTA and FQGNSA. The CDR3 DNA is TGTGCCAGCAGCTTATATCTAGAGGCTGGAAACACCATATATTTT. It specifies CASSLYLEAGNTIYF. The full variable domain, its missing parts supplied by reference TRBV7-2 and TRBJ1-3, is GAGVSQSPSNKVTEKGKDVELRCDPISGHTALYWYRQSLGQGLEFLIYFQGNSAPDKSGLPSDRFSAERTGGSVSTLTIQRTQQEDSAVYLCASSLYLEAGNTIYFGEGSWLTVV.

This clone is a singleton in its sample. This chain links TRBV4-3 with TRBJ1-5, with D uncertain. V was shortened by 0 bases and J by 5 bases, with 5 bases between the two germline ends. The germline V gene has CDR1 LGHNA and CDR2 YSLEER. The CDR3 is 13 amino acids. The CDR3 region is CASSQDMYQPQHF. The CDR3 nucleotides are TGCGCCAGCAGCCAAGATATGTATCAGCCCCAGCATTTT.

The chain couples TRBV6-6 to TRBJ1-5; D might be TRBD1 (5 bases). The V and J ends lost 3 bases and 3 bases respectively, with 9 bases between them. CDR1 and CDR2 from the germline V gene are MNHNY and SVGAGI (reference sequence). This CDR3 has 14 amino acids. Here the CDR3 reads CASSYLDINQPQHF. The CDR3 region has the DNA TGTGCCAGCAGTTATTTGGACATCAATCAGCCCCAGCATTTT.

The chain recombines TRBV6-5 with TRBJ1-2, with TRBD1 as a possible D gene (6 bases). Germline assignment: CDR1 MNHEY and CDR2 SVGAGI. Trimming stripped 4 bases from V and 5 bases from J, with 17 bases between. CDR3 length equals 15 residues. The CDR3 DNA is TGTGCCAGCAGTTTTAACAGGGAGCAACGGTATGGCTACACCTTC. The encoded protein is CASSFNREQRYGYTF.

This clone was picked up one time. CDR3 DNA: TGTGCCAGCAGTAAACTAGCGGGCTACGAGCAGTACTTC. The encoded protein is CASSKLAGYEQYF. The chain uses TRBV27 and TRBJ2-7; the match to TRBD2 covers 9 bases. Germline assignment: CDR1 MNHEY and CDR2 SMNVEV (reference sequence). With 5 bases clipped from V and 3 bases from J, the junction kept 2 bases outside the gene matches. This CDR3 is 13 amino acids long.

CDR3 DNA: TGTGCCATCTCCTCCGGGGGGGAGACCCAGTACTTC. It codes for CAISSGGETQYF. The rearrangement links TRBV10-3 to TRBJ2-5; 7 positions agree with TRBD2. V lost 8 bases, J lost 5 bases, and 5 bases stayed unmatched. Germline CDR1 reads ENHRY; CDR2 reads SYGVKD. The CDR3 contains 12 residues.

This clone was counted a few times. V usage is TRBV4-1 and J usage is TRBJ2-5; D possibly corresponds to TRBD2 (5 bases). The CDR3 extends over 15 amino acids. V gave up 4 bases and J gave up 1 base, with 13 bases separating them. CDR1 and CDR2 from the germline V gene are MGHRA and YSYEKL. CDR3 region: CASSLAPRAQETQYF. In DNA form, the CDR3 reads TGCGCCAGCAGCCTAGCCCCGAGGGCCCAAGAGACCCAGTACTTC.

The V and J genes are TRBV5-4 and TRBJ1-1, with D perhaps matching TRBD1 (6 bases). Trimming stripped 3 bases from V and 11 bases from J, with 17 bases between. Germline V lookup: CDR1 SGHNT, CDR2 YYREEE (reference sequence). CDR3 size: 13 residues. CDR3 sequence reads: CASSSNRQARAFF. DNA of the CDR3: TGTGCCAGCAGCTCTAATCGACAGGCCAGGGCTTTCTTT.